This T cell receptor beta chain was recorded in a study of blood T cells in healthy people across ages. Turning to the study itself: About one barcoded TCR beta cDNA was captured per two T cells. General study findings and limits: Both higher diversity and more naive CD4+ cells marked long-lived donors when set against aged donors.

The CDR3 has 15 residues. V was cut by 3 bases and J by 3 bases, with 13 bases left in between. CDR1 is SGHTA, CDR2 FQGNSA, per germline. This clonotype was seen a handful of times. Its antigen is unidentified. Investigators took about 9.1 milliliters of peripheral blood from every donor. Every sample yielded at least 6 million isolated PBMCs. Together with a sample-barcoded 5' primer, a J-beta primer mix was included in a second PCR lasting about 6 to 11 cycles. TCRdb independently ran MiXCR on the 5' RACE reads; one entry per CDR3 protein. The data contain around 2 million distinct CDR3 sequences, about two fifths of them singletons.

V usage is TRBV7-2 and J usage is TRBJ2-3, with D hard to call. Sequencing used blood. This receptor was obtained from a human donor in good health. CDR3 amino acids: CASSLMTLETDTQYF. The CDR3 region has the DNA TGTGCCAGCAGCTTGATGACCCTCGAGACAGATACGCAGTATTTT.